The source of this T cell receptor (beta chain) is a study of T cell responses to AZD1222 COVID-19 vaccine. The wider study: Second-dose intervals near 4 or 12 weeks were combined. Study-level findings and limits: The study sampled repertoires only after the peak T cell response.

Assay: immunoSEQ multiplex PCR; the TCRdb copy retains only in-frame clones and omits some. The table has 150,000 or so clones, 80% to 95% seen once. The CDR3 loop spans 14 amino acids. Germline V lookup: CDR1 MDHEN, CDR2 SYDVKM. Trimming shortened V by 5 bases and J by 12 bases, and 19 bases separated the two germline ends. A remark on this clone: Antigen: not known.

The clonotype comes from an adult in good health. The sample consisted of peripheral blood, taken on day 0 of AZD1222 vaccination. This chain joins TRBV28 and TRBJ1-4; D ambiguous. The CDR3 bases are TGTGCCAGCAGTCCACCCCCAGCAAACAGCGAACTGTTTTTT. This sequence encodes CASSPPPANSELFF.